One sample yielded the 19 T cell receptor beta chains listed below, sequenced in a study of blood T cell repertoires in COVID-19. The assay was immunoSEQ multiplex PCR, and TCRdb's table has in-frame clones only and misses some. The data show roughly 260,000 clones, 86% seen once. The sample was peripheral blood. The receptors derive from a man aged 35-49 years who had recovered from COVID-19.

The gene calls are TRBV28 and TRBJ2-5, with D tentatively TRBD1 (6 bases). The CDR3 is 16 amino acids. The V end was cut by 6 bases, the J end by 4 bases, with 21 bases between. The germline CDR1 and CDR2 sequences are MDHEN and SYDVKM. CDR3 coding DNA: TGTGCCAGCAGAAGCACTGGGGGCTGGGACCGAGAGACCCAGTACTTC. This sequence encodes CASRSTGGWDRETQYF.

This clone was seen more than once but under ten times. The chain joins TRBV5-6 to TRBJ1-1; D is undetermined. Trimming took off 3 bases at V and 5 bases at J, with 5 bases between the two ends. The CDR3 spans 11 residues. CDR1 SGHDT and CDR2 YYEEEE come from the germline V gene. CDR3 nucleotides: TGTGCCAGCAGCTCGCGTACTGAAGCTTTCTTT. It yields the protein CASSSRTEAFF.

The rearrangement links TRBV19 to TRBJ1-5; a weak D match, TRBD1 (5 bases). Trimming cost V 5 bases and J 4 bases, with 15 bases left between them. Looked up from germline, CDR1 is LNHDA and CDR2 is SQIVND (reference sequence). The CDR3 runs to 15 residues. The CDR3 here is CASSPSFKGNQPQHF. The CDR3 DNA is TGTGCCAGTAGTCCCTCTTTCAAGGGGAATCAGCCCCAGCATTTT.

The V call is TRBV19, the J call TRBJ2-5; 8 positions match TRBD2. The CDR3 is 14 amino acids. Looked up from germline, CDR1 is LNHDA and CDR2 is SQIVND (reference sequence). J lost 5 bases, V lost 0 bases, and 2 bases had no gene match. Here the CDR3 reads CASSIDPGGETQYF. For the CDR3, the DNA is TGTGCCAGTAGTATAGATCCGGGAGGGGAGACCCAGTACTTC.

The V gene is TRBV9, the J gene TRBJ2-3, with a weak D call TRBD2 (7 bases). Germline CDR1 is SGDLS and CDR2 is YYNGEE. CDR3 length equals 14 residues. V was pared by 5 bases and J by 3 bases, with 13 bases between. The CDR3 reads CASSRGARTDTQYF. CDR3 coding DNA: TGTGCCAGCAGTCGGGGGGCGAGGACAGATACGCAGTATTTT.

DNA of the CDR3: TGTGCCAGAAGCGTCACAGGGCAGGGCACTGAAGCTTTCTTT. This encodes CARSVTGQGTEAFF. The V call is TRBV5-3, the J call TRBJ1-1; D may be TRBD1 (6 bases). TRBV5-3 is recorded as an ORF, its role being uncertain. This CDR3 is 14 amino acids long. The V and J ends lost 4 bases and 4 bases respectively, with 14 bases between them.

The CDR3 DNA is TGTGCCAGCAGTTACTCTGACTTGTACAATGAGCAGTTCTTC. This sequence encodes CASSYSDLYNEQFF. The rearrangement uses TRBV6-5 and TRBJ2-1; D uncertain. Germline CDR1 and CDR2: MNHEY and SVGAGI. The CDR3 is 14 amino acids. Trimming removed 0 bases from V and 4 bases from J, with 7 bases in between.

The CDR3 nucleotides read TGTGCCAGCAGCAAAAGCGGGAGTACCTACGAGCAGTACTTC. This translates into CASSKSGSTYEQYF. The chain recombines TRBV2 with TRBJ2-7; the match to TRBD2 covers 8 bases. From germline, CDR1 is SNHLY and CDR2 FYNNEI. The CDR3 totals 14 residues. Losses at the gene ends were 6 bases for V and 2 bases for J; bases not matched to a gene: 6.

V is TRBV5-5 and J is TRBJ2-1; 8 bases line up with TRBD2. The ends lost 0 bases at V and 6 bases at J; junction bases unmatched: 5. The CDR3 runs to 15 residues. Germline V gives CDR1 SGHKS, CDR2 YYEKEE (reference sequence). CDR3 DNA sequence: TGTGCCAGCAGCTTGGACCGGGGGGGCCGCAATGAGCAGTTCTTC. It encodes CASSLDRGGRNEQFF.

CDR3 sequence (DNA): TGTGCCAGCAGCTTACGGAGCGGACTCACAGATACGCAGTATTTT. Protein: CASSLRSGLTDTQYF. The chain joins TRBV5-5 to TRBJ2-3; maybe TRBD2 (5 bases). Germline loops: CDR1 SGHKS, CDR2 YYEKEE (reference sequence). The CDR3 runs 15 residues. Trimming removed 2 bases at V and 2 bases at J, with 12 bases between.

The gene calls are TRBV19 and TRBJ2-7, with D unclear. Per the germline V gene, CDR1 is LNHDA and CDR2 is SQIVND (reference sequence). There are 13 residues in the CDR3. Trimming stripped 1 base from V and 0 bases from J, with 4 bases between. The CDR3 reads CASSIGHSYEQYF. The CDR3 nucleotides read TGTGCCAGTAGTATAGGGCACTCCTACGAGCAGTACTTC. Looking up the rest from reference TRBV19 and TRBJ2-7 gives the full variable domain: DGGITQSPKYLFRKEGQNVTLSCEQNLNHDAMYWYRQDPGQGLRLIYYSQIVNDFQKGDIAEGYSVSREKKESFPLTVTSAQKNPTAFYLCASSIGHSYEQYFGPGTRLTVT.

This rearrangement joins TRBV15 to TRBJ2-2; D ambiguous. CDR1 is LNHNV, CDR2 YYDKDF, per germline (reference sequence). The CDR3 length is 15 residues. The V and J ends lost 1 base and 0 bases respectively, with 6 bases between them. CDR3 in amino acids: CATSRVPTNTGELFF. The CDR3 DNA reads TGTGCCACCAGCAGAGTCCCAACGAACACCGGGGAGCTGTTTTTT.

DNA for the CDR3: TGCGCCAGCAGCTTTACACAGGGTAGCACTGAAGCTTTCTTT. Its translation: CASSFTQGSTEAFF. The chain has TRBV5-1 and TRBJ1-1, with D perhaps TRBD1 (6 bases). Looked up from germline, CDR1 is SGHRS and CDR2 is YFSETQ. The CDR3 is made up of 14 amino acids. V lost 2 bases to trimming and J lost 4 bases, with 12 bases between them.

V is TRBV7-9 and J is TRBJ2-3, with no clear D. The CDR3 consists of 14 residues. The ends were cut back, 6 bases at V and 2 bases at J, with 12 bases in the middle. Germline V gene data show CDR1 as SEHNR and CDR2 as FQNEAQ (reference sequence). The CDR3 loop reads CASRLMAATDTQYF. The CDR3 bases are TGTGCCAGCAGACTTATGGCGGCCACAGATACGCAGTATTTT. Filled out from reference TRBV7-9 and TRBJ2-3, the complete variable domain reads DTGVSQNPRHKITKRGQNVTFRCDPISEHNRLYWYRQTLGQGPEFLTYFQNEAQLEKSRLLSDRFSAERPKGSFSTLEIQRTEQGDSAMYLCASRLMAATDTQYFGPGTRLTVL.

This chain links TRBV27 with TRBJ1-1, with TRBD1 as a possible D gene (5 bases). Trimming shortened V by 6 bases and J by 1 base, and 12 bases separated the two germline ends. The V gene's germline CDR1 is MNHEY and CDR2 SMNVEV (reference sequence). This CDR3 is 14 amino acids long. Here the CDR3 reads CASRQVGPNTEAFF. In DNA, the CDR3 is TGTGCCAGCAGACAGGTGGGGCCGAACACTGAAGCTTTCTTT.

The chain couples TRBV11-2 to TRBJ2-1; 12 bases agree with TRBD2. The CDR3 is 15 residues long. Germline V CDR1 and CDR2: SGHAT, FQNNGV. Germline trimming cut 4 bases from V and 7 bases from J; bases unmatched to any gene: 5. The CDR3, as DNA: TGTGCCAGCAGCTCTAGCGGGGGGGCCGAGAATGAGCAGTTCTTC. This gives the protein CASSSSGGAENEQFF.

The chain uses TRBV29-1 and TRBJ2-1; the D gene is possibly TRBD1 (6 bases). The CDR3 is 13 amino acids. CDR1 and CDR2 (germline): SQVTM, ANQGSEA. V shed 7 bases and J shed 6 bases, with 16 bases lying between them. In DNA, the CDR3 is TGCAGCGCCCAGGGGAGTATGGGCAATGAGCAGTTCTTC. Translation: CSAQGSMGNEQFF.

The chain links TRBV4-3 to TRBJ1-1; 8 positions agree with TRBD1. Trimming at V came to 0 bases and at J to 3 bases, leaving 18 bases not matched to a gene. From germline, CDR1 is LGHNA and CDR2 YSLEER. CDR3 length: 20 amino acids. The CDR3 DNA is TGCGCCAGCAGCCAAGAGGGTATCAGGGGGCGATGGAGTAAGGACACTGAAGCTTTCTTT. Residues: CASSQEGIRGRWSKDTEAFF.

This chain uses TRBV29-1 with TRBJ2-7; D is ambiguous. The CDR3 is made up of 12 amino acids. Trimming removed 4 bases from V and 2 bases from J, with 9 bases in between. From germline, CDR1 is SQVTM and CDR2 ANQGSEA. The CDR3 sequence is CSVVRDTYEQYF. The CDR3 nucleotides are TGCAGCGTTGTACGCGACACCTACGAGCAGTACTTC.